This entry concerns a single T cell receptor (beta chain). The length of the CDR3 is 18 residues. Looked up from germline, CDR1 is MGHRA and CDR2 is YSYEKL. V shed 1 base, J shed 8 bases, and the junction held 15 bases outside the gene matches. Via MiXCR, TCRdb re-called the 5' RACE reads, giving one row per CDR3 protein. The table lists some 52,000 distinct CDR3 sequences, 6.5% to 8% of them singletons. The data were taken from a study of T cells after yellow fever vaccination. The sequences come from CD8+ T cells not binding an NS4B(214-222) dextramer, sorted from PBMCs, collected approximately 47 days after the first yellow fever vaccination. The chain links TRBV4-1 to TRBJ2-1; TRBD1 agrees at 9 bases. This sequence was found in a man aged 18 to 30 who received the YFV17D yellow fever vaccine. The CDR3, as DNA: TGCGCCAGCAGCCAAGTGGCCACTACCGGGACAGGGTTCGATGAGCAGTTCTTC. Its protein is CASSQVATTGTGFDEQFF.